The 5 T cell receptor beta chains in this list originate from one sample, sequenced in a study of cytomegalovirus exposure and HLA in healthy donors. The primer mix had 60 Vbeta and 13 Jbeta primers. Clones were sequenced by immunoSEQ multiplex PCR, and TCRdb holds only the in-frame ones, with some missing. This sample has over 95,000 clones, with 65% to 75% found just once. The specimen sequenced was PBMCs. The origin of the receptors is a woman between 40 and 50 years old in good health and CMV-seropositive.

CDR3 in DNA: TGTGCCAGCAGCTCCCGGACAGGGAATCATGAGCAGTTCTTC. Its protein product is CASSSRTGNHEQFF. V and J are TRBV9 and TRBJ2-1; TRBD1 aligns across 8 bases. CDR3 length equals 14 residues. Germline V gene lookup returns CDR1 SGDLS and CDR2 YYNGEE. The junction had 8 bases not matched to a gene; V was cut back by 4 bases and J by 8 bases.

The V gene is TRBV27, the J gene TRBJ2-7; no definite D call. This CDR3 is built from 13 residues. V lost 0 bases, J lost 4 bases, and 7 bases lay in between. Germline V CDR1 and CDR2: MNHEY, SMNVEV (reference sequence). The CDR3 DNA follows: TGTGCCAGCAGTTTATCGGTCAGGTACGAGCAGTACTTC. Protein sequence: CASSLSVRYEQYF.

The chain uses TRBV2 and TRBJ2-7, with a weak D call TRBD2 (6 bases). Trimming shortened V by 4 bases and J by 3 bases, and 13 bases separated the two germline ends. The CDR3 runs 14 residues. Germline assignment: CDR1 SNHLY and CDR2 FYNNEI. The CDR3 DNA sequence: TGTGCCAGCAGTGCTGCGGGACGTCTCTACGAGCAGTACTTC. Translation: CASSAAGRLYEQYF.

The gene calls are TRBV5-1 and TRBJ1-2, with a weak D call TRBD1 (5 bases). Germline CDR1 and CDR2: SGHRS and YFSETQ. The CDR3 spans 12 residues. V was shortened by 1 base and J by 6 bases, with 7 bases between the two germline ends. The CDR3 spells CASSLPGNGYTF. The CDR3 nucleotides are TGCGCCAGCAGCTTGCCAGGGAATGGCTACACCTTC.

This sequence joins TRBV9 and TRBJ2-2; 7 nucleotides match TRBD1. The V gene's germline CDR1 is SGDLS and CDR2 YYNGEE. The V gene end was trimmed by 3 bases and the J gene end by 1 base; junction bases not matched to a gene: 9. The CDR3 runs 17 residues. This CDR3 reads CASSDAGTVKNTGELFF. For the CDR3, the DNA is TGTGCCAGCAGCGATGCCGGGACAGTAAAGAACACCGGGGAGCTGTTTTTT.